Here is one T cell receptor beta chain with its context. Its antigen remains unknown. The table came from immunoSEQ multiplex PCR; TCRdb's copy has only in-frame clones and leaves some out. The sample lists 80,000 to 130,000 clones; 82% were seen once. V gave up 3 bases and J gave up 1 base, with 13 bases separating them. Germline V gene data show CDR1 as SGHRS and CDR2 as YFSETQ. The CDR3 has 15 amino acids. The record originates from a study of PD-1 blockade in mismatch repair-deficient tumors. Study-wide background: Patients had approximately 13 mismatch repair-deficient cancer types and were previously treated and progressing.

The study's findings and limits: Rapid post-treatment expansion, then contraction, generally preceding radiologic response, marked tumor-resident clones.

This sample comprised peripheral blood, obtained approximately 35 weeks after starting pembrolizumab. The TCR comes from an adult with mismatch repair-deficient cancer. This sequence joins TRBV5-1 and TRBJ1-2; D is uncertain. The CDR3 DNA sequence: TGCGCCAGCAGCTCACAAGGAGACTTTAACTATGGCTACACCTTC. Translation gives CASSSQGDFNYGYTF.